A few counts support the clone carrying this T cell receptor (beta chain). TCRdb independently ran MiXCR on the 5' RACE reads; one entry per CDR3 protein. The sample holds hundreds of thousands of distinct CDR3 sequences, 25% to 30% seen once. Trimming shortened V by 4 bases and J by 1 base, and 16 bases separated the two germline ends. CDR3 length equals 15 residues. Germline V gene data show CDR1 as DFQATT and CDR2 as SNEGSKA (reference sequence). This record belongs to a study of CD8 T cells in ankylosing spondylitis. Sequenced input: blood, either unsorted or a sorted T cell fraction (not recorded which). The receptor was derived from a male donor with ankylosing spondylitis or in good health (not recorded which). V usage is TRBV20-1 and J usage is TRBJ2-5; D perhaps matches TRBD1 (6 bases). CDR3 bases: TGCAGTGCTAAACATTACAGGGCTCCCCAAGAGACCCAGTACTTC. Its protein product is CSAKHYRAPQETQYF.